A single sample is the source of the 20 T cell receptor beta chains below, sequenced in a study of cytomegalovirus exposure and HLA in healthy donors. The method was immunoSEQ multiplex PCR; TCRdb's version includes in-frame clones alone and lacks a portion of them. This sample has about 120,000 clones; more than 95% occur once, and the top ten carry less than 2%. Sample: PBMCs. These receptors all stem from a man between 18 and 29 years old in good health and CMV-seronegative.

This chain connects TRBV2 to TRBJ2-7; 11 bases are a match to TRBD1. This CDR3 has 15 residues. V lost 4 bases, J lost 2 bases, and 4 bases stayed unmatched. The germline gives CDR1 SNHLY, CDR2 FYNNEI. The CDR3 sequence is CASSVEDRGPYEQYF. DNA for the CDR3: TGTGCCAGCAGTGTTGAGGACAGGGGGCCCTACGAGCAGTACTTC. Together with reference TRBV2 and TRBJ2-7, the CDR3 gives the full variable domain: EPEVTQTPSHQVTQMGQEVILRCVPISNHLYFYWYRQILGQKVEFLVSFYNNEISEKSEIFDDQFSVERPDGSNFTLKIRSTKLEDSAMYFCASSVEDRGPYEQYFGPGTRLTVT.

The CDR3 protein is CASSPGLDTEAFF. Here the CDR3 DNA reads TGTGCCAGCAGCCCTGGACTGGACACTGAAGCTTTCTTT. This sequence joins TRBV9 and TRBJ1-1; D unclear. The germline gives CDR1 SGDLS, CDR2 YYNGEE. V lost 4 bases to trimming and J lost 3 bases, with 10 bases between them. CDR3 length: 13 residues.

The chain employs TRBV30 and TRBJ2-7; D gene ambiguous. The germline V gene has CDR1 GTSNPN and CDR2 SVGIG (reference sequence). This CDR3 region has 12 residues. V was clipped by 2 bases and J by 4 bases, with 9 bases between them. The CDR3 region is CAWSNEPYEQYF. DNA of the CDR3: TGTGCCTGGAGTAATGAGCCATACGAGCAGTACTTC.

The chain joins TRBV28 to TRBJ2-7; the match to TRBD2 covers 7 bases. With 6 bases clipped from V and 2 bases from J, the junction kept 10 bases outside the gene matches. This CDR3 has 15 residues. CDR1 and CDR2 from the germline V gene are MDHEN and SYDVKM. As DNA, the CDR3 is TGTGCCAGCAGCCAAGGATTGACTAGCCCCTACGAGCAGTACTTC. Its protein product is CASSQGLTSPYEQYF. Supplemented by reference TRBV28 and TRBJ2-7, the full variable domain reads DVKVTQSSRYLVKRTGEKVFLECVQDMDHENMFWYRQDPGLGLRLIYFSYDVKMKEKGDIPEGYSVSREKKERFSLILESASTNQTSMYLCASSQGLTSPYEQYFGPGTRLTVT.

This chain links TRBV11-2 with TRBJ2-5, with 8 nucleotides matching TRBD2. In germline, CDR1 is SGHAT, CDR2 FQNNGV. The trim removed 1 base at V and 5 bases at J, leaving 6 bases unmatched. This CDR3 is built from 15 residues. The DNA of the CDR3 is TGTGCCAGCAGCTTAGGCGGGGGGCCTAAGGAGACCCAGTACTTC. Its protein product is CASSLGGGPKETQYF.

This sequence joins TRBV4-3 and TRBJ2-2; 8 bases agree with TRBD1. The CDR3 spans 16 residues. CDR1 is LGHNA, CDR2 YSLEER, per germline. The J segment lost 0 bases and the V segment lost 6 bases, leaving 6 bases of the junction unmatched. The CDR3 bases are TGCGCCAGCAGACCCGACAGGGGAGCGAACACCGGGGAGCTGTTTTTT. Translating gives CASRPDRGANTGELFF.

In nucleotides, the CDR3 is TGCGCCAGCTTCTCAGGGGGCCGCTACAATGAGCAGTTCTTC. It encodes CASFSGGRYNEQFF. V gene TRBV23-1 combines with J gene TRBJ2-1; 8 nucleotides align to TRBD1. TRBV23-1 is an ORF, and what it does is uncertain. The V segment lost 8 bases and the J segment 3 bases; nucleotides outside the gene matches: 6. The CDR3 is made up of 14 amino acids.

The chain carries TRBV6-1 and TRBJ2-1, with unresolved D. Germline V gene data show CDR1 as MNHNS and CDR2 as SASEGT. Trimming took 7 bases from V and 2 from J, leaving 6 bases between them. The CDR3 is made up of 12 amino acids. The CDR3 here is CASTLAYNEQFF. The CDR3 DNA follows: TGTGCCAGCACACTGGCCTACAATGAGCAGTTCTTC.

This clone was detected only once. The chain carries TRBV7-2 and TRBJ1-5; 8 bases map to TRBD1. V shed 5 bases and J 0 bases; nucleotides not matched to a gene: 6. The CDR3 runs 16 residues. Germline V lookup: CDR1 SGHTA, CDR2 FQGNSA. The CDR3 coding sequence is TGTGCCAGCAGCCAGGACAGGGTCTATAGCAATCAGCCCCAGCATTTT. Protein sequence: CASSQDRVYSNQPQHF.

The J gene is TRBJ2-7, the V gene TRBV7-2; 7 nucleotides agree with TRBD1. Germline CDR1 and CDR2: SGHTA and FQGNSA. There are 17 residues in the CDR3. The junction had 12 bases not matched to a gene; V was cut back by 3 bases and J by 1 base. CDR3 amino acids: CASSFLATGLQSYEQYF. CDR3 bases: TGTGCCAGCAGCTTTTTGGCGACAGGGCTACAATCCTACGAGCAGTACTTC. Using reference TRBV7-2 and TRBJ2-7 for the parts outside the CDR3, the full variable domain is GAGVSQSPSNKVTEKGKDVELRCDPISGHTALYWYRQSLGQGLEFLIYFQGNSAPDKSGLPSDRFSAERTGGSVSTLTIQRTQQEDSAVYLCASSFLATGLQSYEQYFGPGTRLTVT.

The chain combines TRBV6-5 with TRBJ2-2, with 7 bases identical to TRBD1. V dropped 7 bases and J dropped 1; count of bases not matched to a gene: 6. Germline V CDR1 and CDR2: MNHEY, SVGAGI. CDR3 size: 15 residues. This CDR3 reads CASTPTGKNTGELFF. The CDR3 nucleotides read TGTGCCAGCACCCCGACAGGGAAGAACACCGGGGAGCTGTTTTTT.

The CDR3 reads CSVGADDTQYF. The CDR3 nucleotides are TGCAGCGTTGGAGCGGACGATACGCAGTATTTT. The rearrangement links TRBV29-1 to TRBJ2-3; a weak D match, TRBD2 (5 bases). Germline-derived CDR1 and CDR2 are SQVTM and ANQGSEA. V lost 4 bases, J lost 6 bases, and 8 bases lay in between. This CDR3 is built from 11 residues.

The chain recombines TRBV4-3 with TRBJ2-1; the match to TRBD2 covers 7 bases. V was clipped by 4 bases and J by 5 bases; unmatched bases: 11. The germline CDR1 and CDR2 sequences are LGHNA and YSLEER. The CDR3 is 16 residues long. The CDR3 region has the DNA TGCGCCAGCAGCCTCGGAGGGAGGGCCCTGAACAATGAGCAGTTCTTC. It yields the protein CASSLGGRALNNEQFF.

This sequence joins TRBV11-3 and TRBJ2-7; the match to TRBD1 covers 11 bases. With V trimmed by 5 bases and J by 6 bases, 3 bases remained unmatched. The CDR3 is 13 residues long. Looked up from germline, CDR1 is SGHNT and CDR2 is YENEEA. The CDR3 sequence is CASSLGTGGEQYF. CDR3 nucleotides: TGTGCCAGCAGCCTCGGGACAGGGGGCGAGCAGTACTTC.

The chain carries TRBV6-1 and TRBJ1-1; D ambiguous. In germline, CDR1 is MNHNS, CDR2 SASEGT. V gave up 6 bases and J gave up 1 base, with 12 bases separating them. CDR3 size: 14 residues. This CDR3 is CASRDDTPNTEAFF. For the CDR3, the DNA is TGTGCCAGCAGAGACGACACCCCGAACACTGAAGCTTTCTTT.

The chain carries TRBV30 and TRBJ1-1; maybe TRBD1 (6 bases). The CDR3 has 12 residues. Germline assignment: CDR1 GTSNPN and CDR2 SVGIG (reference sequence). The V gene lost 7 bases and the J gene lost 2 bases, with 11 bases spanning the gap. The CDR3 protein is CASAGVNTEAFF. The CDR3, as DNA: TGTGCCTCTGCAGGGGTAAACACTGAAGCTTTCTTT.

CDR3 DNA: TGTGCCAGTAGTATAGCGGGAGGGCCATTCCCCTACGAGCAGTACTTC. This sequence encodes CASSIAGGPFPYEQYF. The chain is built from TRBV19 and TRBJ2-7, with 8 bases matching TRBD2. V lost 1 base and J lost 2; bases outside the gene matches: 7. CDR1 is LNHDA and CDR2 is SQIVND in the germline V gene (reference sequence). The CDR3 sequence is 16 residues long.

The V and J genes are TRBV5-4 and TRBJ2-7; TRBD1 matches at 10 bases. The germline gives CDR1 SGHNT, CDR2 YYREEE (reference sequence). V lost 5 bases, J lost 0 bases, and 2 bases stayed unmatched. There are 14 residues in the CDR3. The CDR3 sequence is CASRRTGGSYEQYF. The CDR3 DNA is TGTGCCAGCAGGAGGACAGGGGGCTCCTACGAGCAGTACTTC.

The rearrangement links TRBV14 to TRBJ2-7, with 7 bases identical to TRBD2. The J segment lost 5 bases and the V segment lost 5 bases, leaving 15 bases of the junction unmatched. This CDR3 is 16 amino acids long. Germline V gives CDR1 SGHDN, CDR2 FVKESK. In DNA form, the CDR3 reads TGTGCCAGCAGCAGACGCCAAGCGGGAACCCGCGACGAGCAGTACTTC. Translated: CASSRRQAGTRDEQYF.

In DNA, the CDR3 is TGCGCCAGCAGTCGGACAGGGAAGGGAACTAATGAAAAACTGTTTTTT. It codes for CASSRTGKGTNEKLFF. The chain has TRBV5-1 and TRBJ1-4; 8 bases line up with TRBD1. The trim removed 5 bases at V and 1 base at J, leaving 7 bases unmatched. Germline values: CDR1 SGHRS, CDR2 YFSETQ. The CDR3 sequence is 16 residues long.